Presented here are 25 T cell receptor beta chains from one specimen sequenced in a study of cytomegalovirus exposure and HLA in healthy donors. Primers included in the PCR were 60 Vbeta and 13 Jbeta primers. Profiled with immunoSEQ multiplex PCR; TCRdb holds only in-frame clones, not every one. The sample has about 180,000 clones; 65% to 85% are singletons. Sequencing used PBMCs. The receptors originated from a girl aged 10 to 17 in good health and CMV-seropositive.

The chain uses TRBV4-3 and TRBJ2-1, with 12 bases aligning to TRBD2. V gave up 4 bases and J gave up 4 bases; unmatched junction bases: 5. CDR1 is LGHNA, CDR2 YSLEER, per germline. CDR3 length: 16 amino acids. The CDR3 DNA is TGCGCCAGCAGCCGGACTAGCGGGAACCGTTACAATGAGCAGTTCTTC. As protein: CASSRTSGNRYNEQFF.

This chain connects TRBV7-9 to TRBJ1-1; D is perhaps TRBD1 (5 bases). Trimming removed 0 bases from V and 1 base from J, with 9 bases in between. This CDR3 has 15 amino acids. In germline, CDR1 is SEHNR, CDR2 FQNEAQ (reference sequence). The CDR3 region has the DNA TGTGCCAGCAGCTTAGCACCCCAGGGGAACACTGAAGCTTTCTTT. As protein: CASSLAPQGNTEAFF.

CDR3 nucleotides: TGCGCCAGCAGCTTGGCACTAGCGGGTAACAATGAGCAGTTCTTC. It encodes CASSLALAGNNEQFF. The rearrangement uses TRBV5-1 and TRBJ2-1; 9 bases are a match to TRBD2. The trim removed 0 bases at V and 5 bases at J, leaving 3 bases unmatched. This CDR3 region has 15 residues. Germline lookup yields CDR1 SGHRS and CDR2 YFSETQ.

This chain uses TRBV10-1 with TRBJ2-7; D is unclear. Germline values: CDR1 WNHNN, CDR2 SYGVQD (reference sequence). This CDR3 contains 13 residues. V was pared by 4 bases and J by 2 bases, with 9 bases between. The CDR3 reads CASSAGGAYEQYF. The CDR3 DNA is TGCGCCAGCAGTGCCGGCGGTGCCTACGAGCAGTACTTC.

V usage is TRBV7-8 and J usage is TRBJ1-5; D might be TRBD1 (6 bases). This CDR3 has 16 amino acids. V was shortened by 5 bases and J by 3 bases, with 17 bases between the two germline ends. The V gene's germline CDR1 is SGHVS and CDR2 FQNEAQ. The CDR3 DNA reads TGTGCCAGCAGCCCTCACGCAGGGGAAACCAATCAGCCCCAGCATTTT. Residues: CASSPHAGETNQPQHF.

This clone was detected only a few times. This chain links TRBV12-5 with TRBJ2-1, with unresolved D. V lost 8 bases, J lost 1 base, and 12 bases lay in between. Germline assignment: CDR1 LGHNT and CDR2 FRNRAP. The CDR3 length is 14 residues. This chain's CDR3 is CASQVASSYNEQFF. For the CDR3, the DNA is TGTGCTAGTCAGGTCGCGTCATCCTACAATGAGCAGTTCTTC. Complete variable domain (other parts from reference TRBV12-5 and TRBJ2-1): DARVTQTPRHKVTEMGQEVTMRCQPILGHNTVFWYRQTMMQGLELLAYFRNRAPLDDSGMPKDRFSAEMPDATLATLKIQPSEPRDSAVYFCASQVASSYNEQFFGPGTRLTVL.

J is TRBJ2-7 and V is TRBV9, with D maybe TRBD1 (5 bases). Germline V CDR1 and CDR2: SGDLS, YYNGEE. The CDR3 length is 15 residues. Deletions cut 1 base from V and 0 bases from J, with 11 bases between. As DNA, the CDR3 is TGTGCCAGCAGCGTACAGGGAACAGGCTCCTACGAGCAGTACTTC. Encoded protein: CASSVQGTGSYEQYF.

This rearrangement joins TRBV27 to TRBJ2-7, with 11 bases lining up with TRBD2. Germline CDR1 is MNHEY and CDR2 is SMNVEV (reference sequence). The CDR3 is 15 amino acids. V lost 8 bases and J lost 2; bases outside the gene matches: 8. Here the CDR3 reads CASHRTSGRTYEQYF. In DNA form, the CDR3 reads TGTGCCAGCCACCGGACTAGCGGGCGAACCTACGAGCAGTACTTC.

The rearrangement joins TRBV25-1 to TRBJ1-2, with 7 bases fitting TRBD1. This CDR3 is built from 13 residues. After removal of 7 bases from V and 4 bases from J, the junction contained 6 bases not matched to a gene. Germline assignment: CDR1 MGHDK and CDR2 SYGVNS. The CDR3 DNA reads as TGTGCCAGCATCCCAGGGGGAAGCTATGGCTACACCTTC. Amino acid sequence: CASIPGGSYGYTF.

A few counts support this clone. The chain combines TRBV19 with TRBJ2-2; 9 nucleotides align to TRBD1. This CDR3 comprises 13 residues. CDR1 and CDR2 from the germline V gene are LNHDA and SQIVND (reference sequence). Trimming removed 6 bases from V and 5 bases from J; junction bases left unmatched: 1. CDR3 sequence: CASRGTGTGELFF. As DNA, the CDR3 is TGTGCCAGTAGAGGGACAGGGACCGGGGAGCTGTTTTTT. Looking up the rest from reference TRBV19 and TRBJ2-2 gives the full variable domain: DGGITQSPKYLFRKEGQNVTLSCEQNLNHDAMYWYRQDPGQGLRLIYYSQIVNDFQKGDIAEGYSVSREKKESFPLTVTSAQKNPTAFYLCASRGTGTGELFFGEGSRLTVL.

V usage is TRBV9 and J usage is TRBJ2-3; TRBD2 agrees at 7 bases. CDR3 length equals 15 residues. The germline V gene has CDR1 SGDLS and CDR2 YYNGEE. J was trimmed by 2 bases and V by 3 bases; bases with no gene match: 6. In DNA form, the CDR3 reads TGTGCCAGCAGCGCAGAAGCGGGGCTCACAGATACGCAGTATTTT. This sequence encodes CASSAEAGLTDTQYF.

V is TRBV5-1 and J is TRBJ2-5; D is ambiguous. Germline V lookup: CDR1 SGHRS, CDR2 YFSETQ. This CDR3 comprises 13 residues. Trimming removed 6 bases from V and 1 base from J, with 10 bases in between. CDR3 in DNA: TGCGCCAGCAATCATGGCCTCCAAGAGACCCAGTACTTC. Protein: CASNHGLQETQYF. Using reference TRBV5-1 and TRBJ2-5 for the parts outside the CDR3, the full variable domain is KAGVTQTPRYLIKTRGQQVTLSCSPISGHRSVSWYQQTPGQGLQFLFEYFSETQRNKGNFPGRFSGRQFSNSRSEMNVSTLELGDSALYLCASNHGLQETQYFGPGTRLLVL.

This chain connects TRBV7-3 to TRBJ1-1, with D possibly TRBD1 on 5 matching bases. V lost 2 bases, J lost 3 bases, and 13 bases lay in between. Per the germline V gene, CDR1 is SGHTA and CDR2 is FQGTGA. The CDR3 sequence is 15 residues long. DNA for the CDR3: TGTGCCAGCAGCTTACAGTCGGGGGTGTACACTGAAGCTTTCTTT. The encoded protein is CASSLQSGVYTEAFF. The full variable domain, its missing parts supplied by reference TRBV7-3 and TRBJ1-1, is GAGVSQTPSNKVTEKGKYVELRCDPISGHTALYWYRQSLGQGPEFLIYFQGTGAADDSGLPNDRFFAVRPEGSVSTLKIQRTERGDSAVYLCASSLQSGVYTEAFFGQGTRLTVV.

The rearrangement joins TRBV21-1 to TRBJ1-1; no DNA check was done on the table's D call, TRBD1. TRBV21-1 counts as a pseudogene. The CDR3 spans 16 residues. The chain's CDR3 is CASSLRTGRSGTEAFF. The CDR3, as DNA: TGTGCCAGCAGCTTACGGACAGGGAGATCGGGCACTGAAGCTTTCTTT.

The V and J genes are TRBV27 and TRBJ2-3; TRBD2 aligns across 12 bases. Germline loops: CDR1 MNHEY, CDR2 SMNVEV (reference sequence). This CDR3 contains 17 residues. Unmatched junction bases numbered 12, after V lost 6 bases and J lost 5 bases. In DNA form, the CDR3 reads TGTGCCAGCAGCCTAGCGGGAGGGCCGGGAGGGGTAGATACGCAGTATTTT. Amino acids: CASSLAGGPGGVDTQYF.

The chain combines TRBV27 with TRBJ1-1; the D gene is possibly TRBD1 (5 bases). Germline assignment: CDR1 MNHEY and CDR2 SMNVEV (reference sequence). The ends were cut back, 3 bases at V and 3 bases at J, with 11 bases in the middle. The CDR3 spans 14 residues. CDR3 in DNA: TGTGCCAGCAGTTTCAGGGTTGGTTACACTGAAGCTTTCTTT. This gives the protein CASSFRVGYTEAFF.

Only a few counts were recorded for this clone. The chain couples TRBV2 to TRBJ2-2; TRBD2 aligns across 13 bases. The V gene end was trimmed by 6 bases and the J gene end by 3 bases; junction bases not matched to a gene: 4. Germline V gives CDR1 SNHLY, CDR2 FYNNEI. The CDR3 totals 16 residues. CDR3 sequence: CASSPTSGRDTGELFF. CDR3 in DNA: TGTGCCAGCAGCCCAACTAGCGGGAGGGACACCGGGGAGCTGTTTTTT.

This chain joins TRBV28 and TRBJ2-1; 10 nucleotides align to TRBD2. J was trimmed by 7 bases and V by 3 bases; bases with no gene match: 12. There are 17 residues in the CDR3. Per the germline V gene, CDR1 is MDHEN and CDR2 is SYDVKM. CDR3 sequence (DNA): TGTGCCAGCAGTTTGGCCCCTAGCGGGAGTAGGTGGAATGAGCAGTTCTTC. It translates to CASSLAPSGSRWNEQFF.

The table lists this clone with a few counts. The genes are TRBV7-2 and TRBJ2-4; D is perhaps TRBD1 (5 bases). V was clipped by 1 base and J by 1 base, with 8 bases between them. Germline V CDR1 and CDR2: SGHTA, FQGNSA. CDR3 length: 15 residues. DNA for the CDR3: TGTGCCAGCAGCTTAGAGGGGCATGCCAAAAACATTCAGTACTTC. Translated, it gives CASSLEGHAKNIQYF.

The chain joins TRBV25-1 to TRBJ1-6; D gene uncertain. This CDR3 is 13 amino acids long. V gave up 4 bases and J gave up 9 bases, with 10 bases separating them. CDR1 and CDR2 from the germline V gene are MGHDK and SYGVNS. The chain's CDR3 is CASSGASGSPLHF. CDR3 in DNA: TGTGCCAGCAGTGGAGCCTCGGGTTCACCCCTCCACTTT.

This sequence joins TRBV5-5 and TRBJ2-7, with no clear D. V dropped 0 bases and J dropped 2 bases, with 6 bases sitting between them. CDR1 SGHKS and CDR2 YYEKEE come from the germline V gene (reference sequence). The CDR3 covers 13 residues. CDR3 coding DNA: TGTGCCAGCAGCTTGGCTACTCCCTACGAGCAGTACTTC. It is translated as CASSLATPYEQYF.

The genes are TRBV30 and TRBJ1-4; TRBD1 agrees at 9 bases. The length of the CDR3 is 14 residues. V was pared by 5 bases and J by 5 bases, with 6 bases of the junction left unmatched. CDR1 GTSNPN and CDR2 SVGIG come from the germline V gene (reference sequence). In DNA, the CDR3 is TGTGCCTGGGGACGGGACAGGGCGAATGAAAAACTGTTTTTT. Translation gives CAWGRDRANEKLFF.

The V and J genes are TRBV27 and TRBJ2-7; 11 bases map to TRBD2. V lost 5 bases, J lost 6 bases, and 12 bases stayed unmatched. The germline gives CDR1 MNHEY, CDR2 SMNVEV (reference sequence). The length of the CDR3 is 16 residues. CDR3 in DNA: TGTGCCAGCAGTCCCCAAACTAGCGGGAGAAGGGGCGAGCAGTACTTC. Translated: CASSPQTSGRRGEQYF.

The CDR3 DNA follows: TGCAGCGTTGAAGGAATTAGCGGGAGGGGTTTCGAGACCCAGTACTTC. Its translation: CSVEGISGRGFETQYF. This chain connects TRBV29-1 to TRBJ2-5; TRBD2 agrees at 11 bases. The CDR3 runs 16 residues. The V and J ends lost 1 base and 5 bases, in that order; junction bases with no gene match: 9. CDR1 and CDR2 (germline): SQVTM, ANQGSEA.

The V call is TRBV10-1, the J call TRBJ2-2; D unclear. Trimming took 2 bases from V and 0 from J, leaving 7 bases between them. Germline CDR1 reads WNHNN; CDR2 reads SYGVQD (reference sequence). The CDR3 is 15 amino acids. The CDR3 DNA follows: TGCGCCAGCAGTGAGGCCAGTCCGAACACCGGGGAGCTGTTTTTT. This sequence encodes CASSEASPNTGELFF.